These T cell receptor beta chains were read from a single sample in a study of neoadjuvant nivolumab and ipilimumab in lung cancer. TCRdb keeps only in-frame clones here, not all; method: immunoSEQ multiplex PCR. Seen here are roughly 18,000 clones, around 86% observed once, and the top ten hold roughly 2%. This specimen consisted of peripheral blood, obtained before neoadjuvant nivolumab, alone or with ipilimumab. These TCRs come from an adult with non-small cell lung cancer. CDR3s include the opening cysteine and the closing phenylalanine or tryptophan. Fields, in order: V gene, J gene, D gene, clone size, CDR3 DNA, CDR3 protein. The D gene is left open where the match is weak. Size values are once, few and many counts, or a class for expanded clones, and some rows have none.

V gene: TRBV4-2; J gene: TRBJ2-2; D gene: -; clone size: -; CDR3 DNA: TGTGCCAGCAGCCAACAATCCGGGGAGCTGTTTTTT; CDR3 protein: CASSQQSGELFF
V gene: TRBV9; J gene: TRBJ1-1; D gene: -; clone size: -; CDR3 DNA: TGTGCCAGCAGCGCCACAGGGACCACTGAAGCTTTCTTT; CDR3 protein: CASSATGTTEAFF
V gene: TRBV29-1; J gene: TRBJ2-1; D gene: -; clone size: -; CDR3 DNA: TGCAGCGTTGAAGATTGGTCTGACCAAGTGAATGAGCAGTTCTTC; CDR3 protein: CSVEDWSDQVNEQFF
V gene: TRBV20-1; J gene: TRBJ2-7; D gene: -; clone size: once; CDR3 DNA: TGCAGTGCTAGAGGAAACAGCGAGCAGTACTTC; CDR3 protein: CSARGNSEQYF
V gene: TRBV7-2; J gene: TRBJ2-7; D gene: -; clone size: few; CDR3 DNA: TGTGCCAGCAGCGTCCACGAAGAGCAGTACTTC; CDR3 protein: CASSVHEEQYF
V gene: TRBV5-4; J gene: TRBJ2-1; D gene: -; clone size: once; CDR3 DNA: TGTGCCAGCAGCTTGGGACAGACTTACTCCTACAATGAGCAGTTCTTC; CDR3 protein: CASSLGQTYSYNEQFF
V gene: TRBV7-9; J gene: TRBJ1-2; D gene: -; clone size: -; CDR3 DNA: TGTGCCAGCAGCCCAGGGGAAACGGGGGGCTACACCTTC; CDR3 protein: CASSPGETGGYTF
V gene: TRBV25-1; J gene: TRBJ1-1; D gene: -; clone size: -; CDR3 DNA: TGTGCCAGCAGTGAATATTCAGGGGACGGCACTGAAGCTTTCTTT; CDR3 protein: CASSEYSGDGTEAFF
V gene: TRBV27; J gene: TRBJ2-7; D gene: TRBD1; clone size: once; CDR3 DNA: TGTGCCAGCAGTTCCGGGACAGGGGGCTACGAGCAGTACTTC; CDR3 protein: CASSSGTGGYEQYF
V gene: TRBV5-1; J gene: TRBJ2-3; D gene: -; clone size: -; CDR3 DNA: TGCGCCAGCAGCCCCTGGGGGGCCAGCACAGATACGCAGTATTTT; CDR3 protein: CASSPWGASTDTQYF
V gene: TRBV6-5; J gene: TRBJ1-5; D gene: -; clone size: -; CDR3 DNA: TGTGCCAGCAGACTGGGACCGAATCAGCCCCAGCATTTT; CDR3 protein: CASRLGPNQPQHF
V gene: TRBV6-5; J gene: TRBJ1-2; D gene: TRBD1; clone size: -; CDR3 DNA: TGTGCCAGCAAAGAACAGGGGGCTAACTATGGCTACACCTTC; CDR3 protein: CASKEQGANYGYTF
V gene: TRBV18; J gene: TRBJ2-3; D gene: TRBD1; clone size: -; CDR3 DNA: TGTGCCAGCTCAACCGACAGGGAGCGCACAGATACGCAGTATTTT; CDR3 protein: CASSTDRERTDTQYF
V gene: TRBV14; J gene: TRBJ2-7; D gene: -; clone size: once; CDR3 DNA: TGTGCCAGCAGCCAAGCCGGGACAAGGGTCTACGAGCAGTACTTC; CDR3 protein: CASSQAGTRVYEQYF
V gene: TRBV6-5; J gene: TRBJ2-1; D gene: -; clone size: -; CDR3 DNA: TGTGCCAGCAGACTAGCCAATGAGCAGTTCTTC; CDR3 protein: CASRLANEQFF
V gene: TRBV11-2; J gene: TRBJ1-1; D gene: -; clone size: -; CDR3 DNA: TGTGCCAGCAGCTTAGGAAGGGGAGGGAACACTGAAGCTTTCTTT; CDR3 protein: CASSLGRGGNTEAFF
V gene: TRBV18; J gene: TRBJ2-1; D gene: -; clone size: few; CDR3 DNA: TGTGCCAGCTCACAAGGGAGGTCCCCGGGGAATGAGCAGTTCTTC; CDR3 protein: CASSQGRSPGNEQFF
V gene: TRBV18; J gene: TRBJ1-2; D gene: TRBD1; clone size: -; CDR3 DNA: TGTGCCAGCTCACCAACGACAGGGGGCGGCTATGGCTACACCTTC; CDR3 protein: CASSPTTGGGYGYTF
V gene: TRBV27; J gene: TRBJ2-7; D gene: -; clone size: few; CDR3 DNA: TGTGCCAGCATCGGGATGAAGACGGACGAGCAGTACTTC; CDR3 protein: CASIGMKTDEQYF
V gene: TRBV7-2; J gene: TRBJ2-7; D gene: TRBD2; clone size: -; CDR3 DNA: TGTGCCAGCAGCCCAACTAGCGGGAGTGGCGAGCAGTACTTC; CDR3 protein: CASSPTSGSGEQYF
V gene: TRBV5-5; J gene: TRBJ1-2; D gene: -; clone size: -; CDR3 DNA: TGTGCCAGCAGCTCATGGGACATCAGAGGCTACACCTTC; CDR3 protein: CASSSWDIRGYTF
V gene: TRBV5-4; J gene: TRBJ1-4; D gene: TRBD1; clone size: -; CDR3 DNA: TGTGCCAGCAGCCCACCGGGACAGGGAGATGAAAAACTGTTTTTT; CDR3 protein: CASSPPGQGDEKLFF
V gene: TRBV5-1; J gene: TRBJ2-7; D gene: -; clone size: -; CDR3 DNA: TGCGCCAGCAGCTTGGGAGGTTCGGCTACCTACGAGCAGTACTTC; CDR3 protein: CASSLGGSATYEQYF
V gene: TRBV4-2; J gene: TRBJ2-7; D gene: -; clone size: -; CDR3 DNA: TGTGCCAGCAGCAGCCAGGGGGGACTCCTCGTCTCCGAGCAGTACTTC; CDR3 protein: CASSSQGGLLVSEQYF
V gene: TRBV14; J gene: TRBJ2-3; D gene: TRBD2; clone size: -; CDR3 DNA: TGTGCCAGCAGCCAAGTTCTAGCGGGAGGATTGCTGGATACGCAGTATTTT; CDR3 protein: CASSQVLAGGLLDTQYF
V gene: TRBV7-6; J gene: TRBJ2-3; D gene: TRBD2; clone size: -; CDR3 DNA: TGTGCCAGCAGCTTAGGTCTAGCGGGAGGAGGAGGTACGCAGTATTTT; CDR3 protein: CASSLGLAGGGGTQYF
V gene: TRBV11-2; J gene: TRBJ2-1; D gene: -; clone size: -; CDR3 DNA: TGTGCCAGCAGCTTAGTTTTTTCCGCCAGAGTCAATGAGCAGTTCTTC; CDR3 protein: CASSLVFSARVNEQFF
V gene: TRBV5-4; J gene: TRBJ2-7; D gene: TRBD1; clone size: -; CDR3 DNA: TGTGCCAGCAGCTTGGGGGACAGGAACTACGAGCAGTACTTC; CDR3 protein: CASSLGDRNYEQYF
V gene: TRBV13; J gene: TRBJ1-1; D gene: -; clone size: -; CDR3 DNA: TGTGCCAGCGTAGGATCCGGTAGCAACACTGAAGCTTTCTTT; CDR3 protein: CASVGSGSNTEAFF
V gene: TRBV2; J gene: TRBJ2-4; D gene: -; clone size: -; CDR3 DNA: TGTGCCAGCAAGTTCGGGGGATCGGGCAAAAACATTCAGTACTTC; CDR3 protein: CASKFGGSGKNIQYF
V gene: TRBV6-5; J gene: TRBJ1-1; D gene: -; clone size: -; CDR3 DNA: TGTGCCAGCAGCCCCGGACGGTTGAACACTGAAGCTTTCTTT; CDR3 protein: CASSPGRLNTEAFF
V gene: TRBV5-6; J gene: TRBJ1-1; D gene: -; clone size: -; CDR3 DNA: TGTGCCAGCAGCTCCGGACAGTTGAACACTGAAGCTTTCTTT; CDR3 protein: CASSSGQLNTEAFF
V gene: TRBV30; J gene: TRBJ2-3; D gene: -; clone size: -; CDR3 DNA: TGTGCCTGGAGTGGCGGCAGCCCTGGGACAGATACGCAGTATTTT; CDR3 protein: CAWSGGSPGTDTQYF
V gene: TRBV18; J gene: TRBJ2-2; D gene: TRBD2; clone size: -; CDR3 DNA: TGTGCCAGCTCACCTTCCGTCCCGGGACTAGCGGGAGGAGGCACCGGGGAGCTGTTTTTT; CDR3 protein: CASSPSVPGLAGGGTGELFF
V gene: TRBV30; J gene: TRBJ1-5; D gene: TRBD1; clone size: -; CDR3 DNA: TGTGCCTGGAGTGTACAGGGGCTCCAGCATTTT; CDR3 protein: CAWSVQGLQHF
V gene: TRBV19; J gene: TRBJ2-1; D gene: TRBD1; clone size: once; CDR3 DNA: TGTGCCAGTAGTGACCCCGGGACAGCCTACAATGAGCAGTTCTTC; CDR3 protein: CASSDPGTAYNEQFF
V gene: TRBV18; J gene: TRBJ2-1; D gene: TRBD1; clone size: -; CDR3 DNA: TGTGCCAGCTCACCTGACAGGGTCACCTACAATGAGCAGTTCTTC; CDR3 protein: CASSPDRVTYNEQFF
V gene: TRBV5-6; J gene: TRBJ2-7; D gene: TRBD1; clone size: -; CDR3 DNA: TGTGCCAGCAGCTTGGCAGGACAGGGAATGAGGGAGCAGTACTTC; CDR3 protein: CASSLAGQGMREQYF
V gene: TRBV5-6; J gene: TRBJ2-2; D gene: -; clone size: -; CDR3 DNA: TGTGCCAGCAGCTCAGGGACCGGGGAGCTGTTTTTT; CDR3 protein: CASSSGTGELFF
V gene: TRBV5-8; J gene: TRBJ2-6; D gene: -; clone size: -; CDR3 DNA: TGTGCCAGCAGCCCCCCTCGGGGGCCTGGGGCCAACGTCCTGACTTTC; CDR3 protein: CASSPPRGPGANVLTF
V gene: TRBV7-3; J gene: TRBJ2-2; D gene: -; clone size: -; CDR3 DNA: TGTGCCAGCAGCAATGAAAGATCGGGCACCGGGGAGCTGTTTTTT; CDR3 protein: CASSNERSGTGELFF
V gene: TRBV18; J gene: TRBJ2-1; D gene: TRBD2; clone size: -; CDR3 DNA: TGTGCCAGCTCACCCAGCGGGAGCCCGTACAATGAGCAGTTCTTC; CDR3 protein: CASSPSGSPYNEQFF
V gene: TRBV18; J gene: TRBJ2-2; D gene: -; clone size: -; CDR3 DNA: TGTGCCAGCTCACCGCGCCCCGTCGCCGGGGAGCTGTTTTTT; CDR3 protein: CASSPRPVAGELFF
V gene: TRBV19; J gene: TRBJ1-1; D gene: -; clone size: -; CDR3 DNA: TGTGCCAGTAGTATTAACAGTAACACTGAAGCTTTCTTT; CDR3 protein: CASSINSNTEAFF
V gene: TRBV19; J gene: TRBJ1-5; D gene: -; clone size: -; CDR3 DNA: TGTGCCAGTAGTATAGGGGGTTGGGATCAGCCCCAGCATTTT; CDR3 protein: CASSIGGWDQPQHF
V gene: TRBV2; J gene: TRBJ1-4; D gene: -; clone size: once; CDR3 DNA: TGTGCCAGCAGTGACCTGGACAGTGGCCCCGGGGAAAAACTGTTTTTT; CDR3 protein: CASSDLDSGPGEKLFF